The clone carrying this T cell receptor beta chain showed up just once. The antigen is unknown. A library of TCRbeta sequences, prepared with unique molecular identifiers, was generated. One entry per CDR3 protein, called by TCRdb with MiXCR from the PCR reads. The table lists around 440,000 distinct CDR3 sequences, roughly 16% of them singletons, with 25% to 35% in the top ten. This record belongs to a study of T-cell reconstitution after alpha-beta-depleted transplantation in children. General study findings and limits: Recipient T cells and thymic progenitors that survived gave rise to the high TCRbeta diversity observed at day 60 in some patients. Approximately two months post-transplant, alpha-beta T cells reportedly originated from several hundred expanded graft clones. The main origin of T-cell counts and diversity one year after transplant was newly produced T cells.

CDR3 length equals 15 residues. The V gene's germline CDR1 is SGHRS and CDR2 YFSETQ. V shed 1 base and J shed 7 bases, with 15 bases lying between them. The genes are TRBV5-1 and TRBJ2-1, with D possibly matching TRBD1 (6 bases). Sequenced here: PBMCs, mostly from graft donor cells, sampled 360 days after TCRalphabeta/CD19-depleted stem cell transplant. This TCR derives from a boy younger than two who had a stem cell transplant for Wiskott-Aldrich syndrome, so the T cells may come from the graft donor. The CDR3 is CASSLLGQPFNEQFF. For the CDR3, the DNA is TGCGCCAGCAGCTTGCTAGGACAGCCATTTAATGAGCAGTTCTTC.